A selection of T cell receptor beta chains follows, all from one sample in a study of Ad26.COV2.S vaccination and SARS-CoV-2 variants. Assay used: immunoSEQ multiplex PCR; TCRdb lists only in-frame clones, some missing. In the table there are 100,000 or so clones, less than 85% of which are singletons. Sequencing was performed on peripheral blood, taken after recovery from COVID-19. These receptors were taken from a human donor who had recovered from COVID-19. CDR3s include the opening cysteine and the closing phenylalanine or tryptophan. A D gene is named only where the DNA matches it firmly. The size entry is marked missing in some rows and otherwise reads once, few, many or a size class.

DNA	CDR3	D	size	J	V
TGTGCCAGCAGCTTGGCCCGTAAAGGTTATGAGCAGTTCTTC	CASSLARKGYEQFF	.	few	TRBJ2-1	TRBV5-4
TGTGCCATCAGTGCGGGACAGGGCTACGAGCAGTACTTC	CAISAGQGYEQYF	TRBD1	.	TRBJ2-7	TRBV10-3
TGTGCCAGCAGGGGACAGGTGGCTCCGGGCAATCAGCCCCAGCATTTT	CASRGQVAPGNQPQHF	TRBD1	few	TRBJ1-5	TRBV6-6
TGCGCCAGCAGCCAAGATCCGTCCGGTGACTCCTACAATGAGCAGTTCTTC	CASSQDPSGDSYNEQFF	.	few	TRBJ2-1	TRBV4-1
TGTGCCATCACTGGCGGGGAGAACACCGGGGAGCTGTTTTTT	CAITGGENTGELFF	.	.	TRBJ2-2	TRBV10-3
TGTGCCACCGGAGGGACTAGCGGCTTCACAGATACGCAGTATTTT	CATGGTSGFTDTQYF	TRBD2	.	TRBJ2-3	TRBV24-1
TGCGCCAGCAGCCAACCCGGGACCACTGAGGGCCAGTACTTC	CASSQPGTTEGQYF	.	.	TRBJ2-5	TRBV4-1
TGTGCCAGCAGCCAAGGGTGGGGCAATCAGCCCCAGCATTTT	CASSQGWGNQPQHF	.	.	TRBJ1-5	TRBV3-1/TRBV3-2
TGCGCCAGCAGACCTGACAGGGGAAATAATTCACCCCTCCACTTT	CASRPDRGNNSPLHF	TRBD1	.	TRBJ1-6	TRBV5-1
TGTGCCAGTAGCCTCTTTGGGGACGCTTATCAGCCCCAGCATTTT	CASSLFGDAYQPQHF	.	.	TRBJ1-5	TRBV6-5
TGTGCCAGCAGTGAAAGGCAGGGCCCGAACACTGAAGCTTTCTTT	CASSERQGPNTEAFF	.	few	TRBJ1-1	TRBV6-1
TGCGCCAGCAGTCCCGGGACTAGCGGGCCCTTGGATACGCAGTATTTT	CASSPGTSGPLDTQYF	TRBD2	.	TRBJ2-3	TRBV5-1
TGTGCCAGCAGTTTTGGCAGGGGGGTTTCACCCCTCCACTTT	CASSFGRGVSPLHF	TRBD1	.	TRBJ1-6	TRBV28
TGTGCCTGGAGTGTAAACGGGGGCGGCTACACCTTC	CAWSVNGGGYTF	.	.	TRBJ1-2	TRBV30
TGCGCCAGCAGCCCCCAGGCCGGCGGCAAAAACATTCAGTACTTC	CASSPQAGGKNIQYF	.	.	TRBJ2-4	TRBV4-3
TGTGCCAGCAGCTTGCTACAGGGTAGGGGTGAAGCTTTCTTT	CASSLLQGRGEAFF	.	.	TRBJ1-1	TRBV7-9
TGTGCCAGCAGCCTGGGCAATGAGCAGTTCTTC	CASSLGNEQFF	.	few	TRBJ2-1	TRBV7-6
TGTGCCAGCAGTCCTCGGCTGCGAATGGGGGCTGAAGCTTTCTTT	CASSPRLRMGAEAFF	.	.	TRBJ1-1	TRBV28
TGCGCCAGCAGTGGAAGTGAGACAGGGGAAGGCTACACCTTC	CASSGSETGEGYTF	TRBD1	.	TRBJ1-2	TRBV10-1
TGTGCCAGCAGCCCCCGACTAGCCCCTGGGCCCGGGGAGCTGTTTTTT	CASSPRLAPGPGELFF	TRBD2	.	TRBJ2-2	TRBV3-1/TRBV3-2
TGTGCCATCAGTTCAACTAGCAGGGAGACCCAGTACTTC	CAISSTSRETQYF	.	.	TRBJ2-5	TRBV10-3
TGTGCCAGCAGCAAAGGACAGCTCCTCAATCAGCCCCAGCATTTT	CASSKGQLLNQPQHF	.	.	TRBJ1-5	TRBV5-6
TGCGCCAGCAGCTTGGATTCGGGGGAGTGGGAGACCCAGTACTTC	CASSLDSGEWETQYF	.	.	TRBJ2-5	TRBV5-1
TGTGCCAGCAGCCAAGAACAGGGGCAACCCCTCCACTTT	CASSQEQGQPLHF	TRBD1	few	TRBJ1-6	TRBV3-1/TRBV3-2
TGTGCCAGCAGGTCGGTTTGGTCGAACACTGAAGCTTTCTTT	CASRSVWSNTEAFF	.	.	TRBJ1-1	TRBV28
TGCGCCAGCAAACGGGCTAACTACGAGCAGTACTTC	CASKRANYEQYF	.	.	TRBJ2-7	TRBV5-1
TGCGCCAGCAGCTTGAGGCGATGGGAGAAGCAAGAGACCCAGTACTTC	CASSLRRWEKQETQYF	.	.	TRBJ2-5	TRBV5-1
TGTGCCAGCAGCTTTACACGGGACCCTGAGGGAGCTTTCTTT	CASSFTRDPEGAFF	.	few	TRBJ1-1	TRBV11-2
TGTGCCAGCAGCCCCCTGGGGGGCTCCTACAATGAGCAGTTCTTC	CASSPLGGSYNEQFF	.	once	TRBJ2-1	TRBV5-6
TGTGCCAGCAGCTTAGCGCCTGCCGCGGGCTCTGGGGCCAACGTCCTGACTTTC	CASSLAPAAGSGANVLTF	.	.	TRBJ2-6	TRBV11-2
TGTGCTAGTGGTACCAGGAACACCGGGGAGCTGTTTTTT	CASGTRNTGELFF	.	.	TRBJ2-2	TRBV12-5
TGTGCCATCAGTGAGTCAGCAGAAACTAATGAGCAGTTCTTC	CAISESAETNEQFF	.	few	TRBJ2-1	TRBV10-3
TGTGCCAGCAGCCATACAGGGGGGACAGGACCCTACGAGCAGTACTTC	CASSHTGGTGPYEQYF	TRBD1	few	TRBJ2-7	TRBV4-2
TGTGCCAGCAATAAAGCCCAGGGCGGCACTGAAGCTTTCTTT	CASNKAQGGTEAFF	.	.	TRBJ1-1	TRBV7-9
TGTGCCACCAGTGATTCGACCGGGACTAAAAACATTCAGTACTTC	CATSDSTGTKNIQYF	.	.	TRBJ2-4	TRBV24-1
TGCGCCAGCAGATTCTCTTCGCGGAGCGAGCAGTACTTC	CASRFSSRSEQYF	.	.	TRBJ2-7	TRBV5-1
TGTGCCTGGACTCCAGGGGTAAACACCATATATTTT	CAWTPGVNTIYF	.	many	TRBJ1-3	TRBV30
TGTGCCAGTAGTATAGAGCGGAGAACTGAAGCTTTCTTT	CASSIERRTEAFF	.	.	TRBJ1-1	TRBV19
TGTGCCAGCACCGGACAGGGGGCAAGATCTGAAGCTTTCTTT	CASTGQGARSEAFF	TRBD1	.	TRBJ1-1	TRBV6-6
TGTGCCATCAGTGAGTCTAGGCTGAGCACAGATACGCAGTATTTT	CAISESRLSTDTQYF	.	once	TRBJ2-3	TRBV10-3
TGTGCCAGCAGTCCTCGGGACAGATCAGATACGCAGTATTTT	CASSPRDRSDTQYF	TRBD1	.	TRBJ2-3	TRBV27
TGTGCCAGCAGCCCCCAAAGCGGGGGGGTGGATACGCAGTATTTT	CASSPQSGGVDTQYF	TRBD2	.	TRBJ2-3	TRBV4-2